This T cell receptor (beta chain) was observed in a study of identical twins. Study-level findings and limits: Recombination models fit unrelated individuals' TCR alpha sharing but underestimated twins'.

Trimming removed 9 bases from V and 0 bases from J, with 12 bases in between. The CDR3 runs to 14 residues. Germline V gene data show CDR1 as LNHDA and CDR2 as SQIVND (reference sequence). This clonotype was counted between two and nine times. Its antigen is still unknown. TCRdb independently ran MiXCR on the 5' RACE reads; one entry per CDR3 protein. The data contain some 500,000 distinct CDR3 sequences, 22% of them singletons. The sample was also linked to a second study, of T cells expressing NK-cell markers. In that study: In a handful of donors, these clonotypes also led the CD3+CD56-NKG2C+ fraction.

Specimen: CD4+ T cells sorted from blood. The TCR was taken from a woman aged 18-29 years in good health. This sequence joins TRBV19 and TRBJ1-3; weak D call: TRBD1 (5 bases). The CDR3 DNA is TGTGCCAGCCGGACACGGAGCTCTGGAAACACCATATATTTT. This gives the protein CASRTRSSGNTIYF.